The clone carrying this TCR beta chain was observed many times. Via MiXCR, TCRdb re-called the 5' RACE reads, giving one row per CDR3 protein. This sample has just over 40,000 distinct CDR3 sequences, with about 5% found just once. Germline values: CDR1 LGHNA, CDR2 YSLEER. The CDR3 extends over 14 amino acids. V was pared by 3 bases and J by 1 base, with 9 bases between. The data belong to a study of T cells of healthy individuals. The TCR sequence derives from a human donor in good health. The chain has TRBV4-3 and TRBJ1-1, with D unclear. The CDR3 reads CASSHRFRNTEAFF. CDR3 DNA sequence: TGCGCCAGCAGCCACAGATTCAGGAACACTGAAGCTTTCTTT.